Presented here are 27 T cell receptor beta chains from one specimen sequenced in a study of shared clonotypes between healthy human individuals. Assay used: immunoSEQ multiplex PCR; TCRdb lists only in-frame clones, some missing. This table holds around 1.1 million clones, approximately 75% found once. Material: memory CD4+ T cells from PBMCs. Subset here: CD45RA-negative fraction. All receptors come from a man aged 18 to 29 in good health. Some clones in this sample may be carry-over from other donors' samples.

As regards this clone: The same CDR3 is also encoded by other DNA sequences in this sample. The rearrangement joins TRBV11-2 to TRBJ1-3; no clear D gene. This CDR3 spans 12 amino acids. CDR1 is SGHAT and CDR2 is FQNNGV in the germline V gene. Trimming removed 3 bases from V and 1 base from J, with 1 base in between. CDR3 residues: CASSFSGNTIYF. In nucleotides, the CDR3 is TGTGCCAGCAGCTTTTCTGGAAACACCATATATTTT.

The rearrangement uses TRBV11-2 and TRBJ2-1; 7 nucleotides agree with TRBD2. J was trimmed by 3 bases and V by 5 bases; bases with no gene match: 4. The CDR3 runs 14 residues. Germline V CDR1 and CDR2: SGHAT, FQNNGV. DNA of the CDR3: TGTGCCAGCAGCCCGAGCGGGATCTACAATGAGCAGTTCTTC. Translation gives CASSPSGIYNEQFF. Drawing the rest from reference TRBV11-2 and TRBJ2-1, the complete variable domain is EAGVAQSPRYKIIEKRQSVAFWCNPISGHATLYWYQQILGQGPKLLIQFQNNGVVDDSQLPKDRFSAERLKGVDSTLKIQPAKLEDSAVYLCASSPSGIYNEQFFGPGTRLTVL.

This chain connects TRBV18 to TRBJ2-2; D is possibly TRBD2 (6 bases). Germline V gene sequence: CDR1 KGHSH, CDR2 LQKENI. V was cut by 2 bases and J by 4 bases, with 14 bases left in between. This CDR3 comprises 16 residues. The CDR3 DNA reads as TGTGCCAGCTCACCAAAAGCCAGCGGGTTCACCGGGGAGCTGTTTTTT. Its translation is CASSPKASGFTGELFF.

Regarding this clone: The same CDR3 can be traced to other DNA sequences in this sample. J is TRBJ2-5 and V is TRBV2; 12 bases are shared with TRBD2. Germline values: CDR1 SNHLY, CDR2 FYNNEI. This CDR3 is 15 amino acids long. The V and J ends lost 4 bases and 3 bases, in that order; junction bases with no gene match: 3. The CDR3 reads CASSARLAGEETQYF. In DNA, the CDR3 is TGTGCCAGCAGTGCCAGACTAGCGGGAGAAGAGACCCAGTACTTC.

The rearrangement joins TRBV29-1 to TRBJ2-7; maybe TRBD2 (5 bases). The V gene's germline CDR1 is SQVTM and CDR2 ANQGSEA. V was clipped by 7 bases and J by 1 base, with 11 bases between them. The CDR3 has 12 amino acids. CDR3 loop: CSATMYSYEQYF. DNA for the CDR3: TGCAGCGCGACTATGTATTCCTACGAGCAGTACTTC.

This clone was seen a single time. CDR3 residues: CASSSSTGQGIGQPQHF. CDR3 nucleotide sequence: TGTGCCAGCAGCTCGAGTACAGGACAGGGGATCGGTCAGCCCCAGCATTTT. The V call is TRBV7-9, the J call TRBJ1-5, with TRBD1 matching 9 bases. Germline CDR1 SEHNR, CDR2 FQNEAQ (reference sequence). This CDR3 is built from 17 residues. The J segment lost 6 bases and the V segment lost 4 bases, leaving 13 bases of the junction unmatched.

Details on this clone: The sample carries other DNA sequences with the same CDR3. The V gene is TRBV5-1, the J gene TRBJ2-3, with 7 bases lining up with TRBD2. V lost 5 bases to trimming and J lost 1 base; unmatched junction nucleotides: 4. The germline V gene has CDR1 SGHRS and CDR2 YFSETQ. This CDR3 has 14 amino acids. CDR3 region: CASRGGAGTDTQYF. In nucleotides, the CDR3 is TGCGCCAGCAGGGGAGGGGCGGGCACAGATACGCAGTATTTT.

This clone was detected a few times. CDR3 amino acids: CASSQEVIGFYEQYF. The CDR3 nucleotides read TGTGCCAGCAGCCAAGAGGTAATAGGGTTCTACGAGCAGTACTTC. V and J are TRBV4-2 and TRBJ2-7; no definite D call. This CDR3 has 15 residues. The V gene lost 0 bases and the J gene lost 3 bases, with 12 bases spanning the gap. The germline V gene encodes CDR1 LGHNA and CDR2 YNFKEQ.

CDR3 in amino acids: CATSISGSGEQYF. CDR3 DNA sequence: TGTGCTACTAGTATTTCAGGGTCGGGCGAGCAGTACTTC. The rearrangement joins TRBV19 to TRBJ2-7, with D perhaps matching TRBD1 or TRBD2 (5 bases each). This CDR3 spans 13 amino acids. The germline V gene encodes CDR1 LNHDA and CDR2 SQIVND (reference sequence).

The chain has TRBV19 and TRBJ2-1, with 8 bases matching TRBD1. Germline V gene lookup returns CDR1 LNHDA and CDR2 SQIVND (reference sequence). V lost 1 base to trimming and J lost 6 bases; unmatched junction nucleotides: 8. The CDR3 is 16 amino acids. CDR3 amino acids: CASSIAIRQGSNEQFF. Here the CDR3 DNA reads TGTGCCAGTAGTATAGCTATTCGACAGGGGTCCAATGAGCAGTTCTTC. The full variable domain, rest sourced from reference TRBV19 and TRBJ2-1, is DGGITQSPKYLFRKEGQNVTLSCEQNLNHDAMYWYRQDPGQGLRLIYYSQIVNDFQKGDIAEGYSVSREKKESFPLTVTSAQKNPTAFYLCASSIAIRQGSNEQFFGPGTRLTVL.

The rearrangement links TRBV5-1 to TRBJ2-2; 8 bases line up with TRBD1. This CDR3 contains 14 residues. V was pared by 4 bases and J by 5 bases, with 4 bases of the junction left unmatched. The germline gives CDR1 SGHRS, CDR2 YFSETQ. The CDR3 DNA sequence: TGCGCCAGCAGCCGGGGACAGGAGACCGGGGAGCTGTTTTTT. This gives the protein CASSRGQETGELFF.

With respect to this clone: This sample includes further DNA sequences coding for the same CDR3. DNA for the CDR3: TGTGCCTGGAGTGTACGGGGCCAGGGGAATCAGCCCCAGCATTTT. As protein: CAWSVRGQGNQPQHF. The J gene is TRBJ1-5, the V gene TRBV30, with a possible D match to TRBD1 (6 bases). Trimming took off 0 bases at V and 4 bases at J, with 13 bases between the two ends. Germline V CDR1 and CDR2: GTSNPN, SVGIG (reference sequence). CDR3 size: 15 residues.

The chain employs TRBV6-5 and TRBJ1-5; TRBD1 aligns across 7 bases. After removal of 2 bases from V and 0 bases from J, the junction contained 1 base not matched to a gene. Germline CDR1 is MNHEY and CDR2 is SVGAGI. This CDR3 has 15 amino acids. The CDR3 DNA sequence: TGTGCCAGCAGTTACGGGACAGCTAGCAATCAGCCCCAGCATTTT. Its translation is CASSYGTASNQPQHF.

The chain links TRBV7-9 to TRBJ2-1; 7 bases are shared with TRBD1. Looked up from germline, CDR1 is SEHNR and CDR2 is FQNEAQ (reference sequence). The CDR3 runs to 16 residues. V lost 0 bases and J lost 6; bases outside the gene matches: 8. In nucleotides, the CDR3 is TGTGCCAGCAGCTTAGCAGACAGGGCCTTGGGCAATGAGCAGTTCTTC. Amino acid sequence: CASSLADRALGNEQFF.

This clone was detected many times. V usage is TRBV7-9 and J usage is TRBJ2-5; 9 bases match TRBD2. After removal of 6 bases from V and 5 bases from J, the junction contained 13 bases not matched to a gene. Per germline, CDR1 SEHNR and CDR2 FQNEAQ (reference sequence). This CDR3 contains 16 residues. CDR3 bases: TGTGCCAGCAGTTTGCTGGCGGGAGGGCCGGAGGAGACCCAGTACTTC. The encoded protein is CASSLLAGGPEETQYF.

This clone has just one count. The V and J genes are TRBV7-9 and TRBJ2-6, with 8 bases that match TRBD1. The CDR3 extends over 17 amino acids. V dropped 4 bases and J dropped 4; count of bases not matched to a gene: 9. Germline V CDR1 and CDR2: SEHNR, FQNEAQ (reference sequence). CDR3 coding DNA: TGTGCCAGCAGCTCATATACAGGGGGTGCCGGGGCCAACGTCCTGACTTTC. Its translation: CASSSYTGGAGANVLTF.

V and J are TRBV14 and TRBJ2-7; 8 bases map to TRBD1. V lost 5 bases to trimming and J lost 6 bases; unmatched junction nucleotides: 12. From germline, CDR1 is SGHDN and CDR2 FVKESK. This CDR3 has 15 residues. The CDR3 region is CASSGPDRVSAEQYF. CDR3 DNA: TGTGCCAGCAGCGGCCCGGACAGGGTTTCGGCCGAGCAGTACTTC. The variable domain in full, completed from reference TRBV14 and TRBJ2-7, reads EAGVTQFPSHSVIEKGQTVTLRCDPISGHDNLYWYRRVMGKEIKFLLHFVKESKQDESGMPNNRFLAERTGGTYSTLKVQPAELEDSGVYFCASSGPDRVSAEQYFGPGTRLTVT.

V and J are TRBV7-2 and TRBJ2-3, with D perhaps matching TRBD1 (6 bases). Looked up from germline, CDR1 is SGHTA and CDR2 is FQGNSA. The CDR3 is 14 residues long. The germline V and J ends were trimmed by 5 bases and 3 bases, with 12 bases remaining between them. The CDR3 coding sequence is TGTGCCAGCAGCCCGGGGACATCTACAGATACGCAGTATTTT. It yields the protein CASSPGTSTDTQYF.

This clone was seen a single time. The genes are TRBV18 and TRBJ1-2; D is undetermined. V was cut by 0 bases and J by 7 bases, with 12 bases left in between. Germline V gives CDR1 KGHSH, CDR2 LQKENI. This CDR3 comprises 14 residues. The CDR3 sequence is CASSPPGEMGGYTF. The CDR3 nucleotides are TGTGCCAGCTCACCACCAGGAGAAATGGGTGGCTACACCTTC.

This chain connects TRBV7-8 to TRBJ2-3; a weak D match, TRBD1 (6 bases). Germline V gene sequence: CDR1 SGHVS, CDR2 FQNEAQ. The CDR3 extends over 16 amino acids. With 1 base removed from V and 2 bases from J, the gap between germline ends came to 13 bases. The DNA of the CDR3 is TGTGCCAGCAGCTTAGTTTGGAACAGGGCCACAGATACGCAGTATTTT. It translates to CASSLVWNRATDTQYF.

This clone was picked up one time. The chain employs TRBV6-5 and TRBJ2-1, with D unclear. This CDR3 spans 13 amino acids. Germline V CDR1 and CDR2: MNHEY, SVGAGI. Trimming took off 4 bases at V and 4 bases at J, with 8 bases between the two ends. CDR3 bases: TGTGCCAGCAGTTTAGACCTGTACAATGAGCAGTTCTTC. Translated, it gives CASSLDLYNEQFF.

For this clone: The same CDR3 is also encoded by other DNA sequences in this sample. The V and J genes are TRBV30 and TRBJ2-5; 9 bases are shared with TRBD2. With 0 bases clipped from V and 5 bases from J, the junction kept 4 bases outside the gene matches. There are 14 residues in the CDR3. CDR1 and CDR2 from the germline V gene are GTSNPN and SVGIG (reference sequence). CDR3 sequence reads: CAWSVKAGGETQYF. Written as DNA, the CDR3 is TGTGCCTGGAGTGTAAAAGCGGGAGGCGAGACCCAGTACTTC.

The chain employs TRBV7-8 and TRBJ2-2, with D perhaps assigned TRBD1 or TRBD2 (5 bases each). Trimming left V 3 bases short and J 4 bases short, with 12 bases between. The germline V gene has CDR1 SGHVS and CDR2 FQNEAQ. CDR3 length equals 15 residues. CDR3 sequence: CASSLMGVPTGELFF. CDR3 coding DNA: TGTGCCAGCAGCTTGATGGGGGTCCCCACCGGGGAGCTGTTTTTT.

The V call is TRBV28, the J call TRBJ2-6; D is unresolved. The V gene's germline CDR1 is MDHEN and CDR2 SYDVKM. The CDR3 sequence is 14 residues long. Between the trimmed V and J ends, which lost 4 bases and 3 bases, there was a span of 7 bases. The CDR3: CASSSPNGANVLTF. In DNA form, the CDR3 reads TGTGCCAGCAGTTCCCCCAATGGGGCCAACGTCCTGACTTTC. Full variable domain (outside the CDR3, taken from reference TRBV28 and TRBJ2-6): DVKVTQSSRYLVKRTGEKVFLECVQDMDHENMFWYRQDPGLGLRLIYFSYDVKMKEKGDIPEGYSVSREKKERFSLILESASTNQTSMYLCASSSPNGANVLTFGAGSRLTVL.

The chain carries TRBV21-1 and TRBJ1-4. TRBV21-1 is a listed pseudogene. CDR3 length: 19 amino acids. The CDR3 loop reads CASSAHGKTTERGGEKLFF. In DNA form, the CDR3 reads TGTGCCAGCAGCGCCCACGGAAAAACGACAGAGAGGGGTGGTGAAAAACTGTTTTTT.

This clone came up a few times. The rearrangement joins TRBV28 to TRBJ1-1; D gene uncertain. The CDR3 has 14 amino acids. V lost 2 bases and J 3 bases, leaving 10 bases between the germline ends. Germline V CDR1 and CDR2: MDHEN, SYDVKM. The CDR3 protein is CASSLTPGYTEAFF. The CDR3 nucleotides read TGTGCCAGCAGTTTAACCCCGGGGTACACTGAAGCTTTCTTT.

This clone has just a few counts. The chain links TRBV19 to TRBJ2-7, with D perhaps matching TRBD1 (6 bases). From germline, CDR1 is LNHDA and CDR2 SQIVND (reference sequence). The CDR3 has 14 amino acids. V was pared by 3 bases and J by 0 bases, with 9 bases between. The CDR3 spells CASSIGQHSYEQYF. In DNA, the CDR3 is TGTGCCAGTAGTATCGGACAGCACTCCTACGAGCAGTACTTC.